Listed here is a single T cell receptor beta chain. What it binds is unknown. Since all of the isolated RNA was reverse transcribed, expressed TCRB transcripts were what got sequenced. Data came from immunoSEQ multiplex PCR; TCRdb stores just in-frame clones and leaves some out. The sample consists of hundreds of thousands of clones, around 15% of them appearing once. This sample is part of a study of beta chain features in type 1 diabetes. Study-wide results and limits: When Type 1 diabetes patients were examined, their TCRB CDR3s proved moderately but significantly shorter in all four CD4+ subsets.

Input material: naive CD4+ T cells from blood. The sequence derives from a man aged 18 to 30 with type 1 diabetes.

DNA of the CDR3: TGCAGCGTTGAGGGACAATCGGCCCCCTACAATGAGCAGTTCTTC. Protein sequence: CSVEGQSAPYNEQFF. The chain combines TRBV29-1 with TRBJ2-1, with D possibly matching TRBD1 (6 bases). The germline V gene encodes CDR1 SQVTM and CDR2 ANQGSEA. With 3 bases removed from V and 2 bases from J, the gap between germline ends came to 14 bases. CDR3 length: 15 residues.